A selection of T cell receptor beta chains follows, all from one sample in a study of response to subunit inactivated influenza vaccine. TCRdb re-analysed the RT-PCR reads in MiXCR, keeping a single row per CDR3 protein. The profile covers almost 250,000 distinct CDR3 sequences, with roughly an eighth appearing a single time and approximately 7.8% taken by the ten largest. The sample was non-naive T cells sorted from PBMCs, taken 14 days before vaccination. The receptors derive from a man aged 45-60 years who received an inactivated influenza vaccine. The CDR3 runs from the conserved cysteine through the conserved F or W. Fields, in order: CDR3 DNA, CDR3 protein, V gene, J gene, clone size, D gene. D genes are given only for firm matches. Not all rows give a size; the values are once, few, many and, for expanded clones, a class.

CDR3 DNA: TGCAGTGCTAGTGGCACCTCTGGAGAGCAGTACTTC; CDR3 protein: CSASGTSGEQYF; V gene: TRBV20-1; J gene: TRBJ2-7; clone size: NA; D gene: NA
CDR3 DNA: TGTGCCAGCAGGGGCTGGGACGAGCAGTACTTC; CDR3 protein: CASRGWDEQYF; V gene: TRBV6-2/TRBV6-3; J gene: TRBJ2-7; clone size: few; D gene: NA
CDR3 DNA: TGTGCCAGCAGCCGACAGGACCCGAACACCGGGGAGCTGTTTTTT; CDR3 protein: CASSRQDPNTGELFF; V gene: TRBV6-1; J gene: TRBJ2-2; clone size: few; D gene: NA
CDR3 DNA: TGCGCCAGCAGCTTCACTAAAGGAACAGATACGCAGTATTTT; CDR3 protein: CASSFTKGTDTQYF; V gene: TRBV5-1; J gene: TRBJ2-3; clone size: many; D gene: NA
CDR3 DNA: TGTGCCAGCAGCTTAGGAGGTCCCAGGCGGGGCTACACCTTC; CDR3 protein: CASSLGGPRRGYTF; V gene: TRBV7-2; J gene: TRBJ1-2; clone size: NA; D gene: NA
CDR3 DNA: TGTGCCAGTAGTTCCCGGGGACACGGCTTCTACGAGCAGTACTTC; CDR3 protein: CASSSRGHGFYEQYF; V gene: TRBV19; J gene: TRBJ2-7; clone size: many; D gene: NA
CDR3 DNA: TGTGCCATCAGTGATTCCTTGGGACAGCCTGAAGCTTTCTTT; CDR3 protein: CAISDSLGQPEAFF; V gene: TRBV10-3; J gene: TRBJ1-1; clone size: NA; D gene: TRBD1
CDR3 DNA: TGTGCCAGCAGTTTATGGGGGGGAACGAATGAGCAGTTCTTC; CDR3 protein: CASSLWGGTNEQFF; V gene: TRBV12-3/TRBV12-4; J gene: TRBJ2-1; clone size: few; D gene: TRBD2
CDR3 DNA: TGCAGTGCCCCCGGGGGTGACTCCTACGAGCAGTACTTC; CDR3 protein: CSAPGGDSYEQYF; V gene: TRBV20-1; J gene: TRBJ2-7; clone size: few; D gene: NA
CDR3 DNA: TGTGCCAGCAGCGCGAGTGGGGGGGGCCTCTACAATGAGCAGTTCTTC; CDR3 protein: CASSASGGGLYNEQFF; V gene: TRBV9; J gene: TRBJ2-1; clone size: NA; D gene: NA
CDR3 DNA: TGTGCCGGACAGGGGTTCGGAGAGACCCAGTACTTC; CDR3 protein: CAGQGFGETQYF; V gene: TRBV6-2/TRBV6-3; J gene: TRBJ2-5; clone size: many; D gene: TRBD1
CDR3 DNA: TGCAGTGCTAGGCCGCCGGGACTCCTGTATGGCTACACCTTC; CDR3 protein: CSARPPGLLYGYTF; V gene: TRBV20-1; J gene: TRBJ1-2; clone size: few; D gene: NA
CDR3 DNA: TGCAGTGCTGCCTCGGATGGATGGCAGTACTTC; CDR3 protein: CSAASDGWQYF; V gene: TRBV20-1; J gene: TRBJ2-7; clone size: few; D gene: NA
CDR3 DNA: TGTGCCAGTGACCGGGACAGGGTTAGCAATCAGCCCCAGCATTTT; CDR3 protein: CASDRDRVSNQPQHF; V gene: TRBV19; J gene: TRBJ1-5; clone size: many; D gene: TRBD1
CDR3 DNA: TGTGCCAGCAGTGGTGGGACTAGCGGGAGTTACGAGCAGTACTTC; CDR3 protein: CASSGGTSGSYEQYF; V gene: TRBV27; J gene: TRBJ2-7; clone size: few; D gene: TRBD2
CDR3 DNA: TGCAGCGTTGAGAGGGACGCAAACAATGAGCAGTTCTTC; CDR3 protein: CSVERDANNEQFF; V gene: TRBV29-1; J gene: TRBJ2-1; clone size: NA; D gene: NA
CDR3 DNA: TGTGCCAGCGGCCGGGGGGCAGATACGCAGTATTTT; CDR3 protein: CASGRGADTQYF; V gene: TRBV5-3; J gene: TRBJ2-3; clone size: NA; D gene: TRBD2
CDR3 DNA: TGCAGTGCCCCCCTGGGACTAGCGGGCACAGATACGCAGTATTTT; CDR3 protein: CSAPLGLAGTDTQYF; V gene: TRBV20-1; J gene: TRBJ2-3; clone size: many; D gene: TRBD2
CDR3 DNA: TGTGCCAGCAGCCAAGTAGGGGGAATCATTGAAGCTTTCTTT; CDR3 protein: CASSQVGGIIEAFF; V gene: TRBV4-2; J gene: TRBJ1-1; clone size: NA; D gene: NA
CDR3 DNA: TGCAGCGGGGACAGGGGGGAGACCCAGTACTTC; CDR3 protein: CSGDRGETQYF; V gene: TRBV29-1; J gene: TRBJ2-5; clone size: few; D gene: TRBD1
CDR3 DNA: TGCGCCAGCAAGGGACAGGCCCTCTCGGGGACCGGGGAGCTGTTTTTT; CDR3 protein: CASKGQALSGTGELFF; V gene: TRBV5-1; J gene: TRBJ2-2; clone size: NA; D gene: TRBD1
CDR3 DNA: TGCAGTGTAAGTAGCGGCTCCTACGAGCAGTACTTC; CDR3 protein: CSVSSGSYEQYF; V gene: TRBV20-1; J gene: TRBJ2-7; clone size: many; D gene: NA
CDR3 DNA: TGTGCCAGCTCCCCATTTAACGGGGGAGAGACCCAGTACTTC; CDR3 protein: CASSPFNGGETQYF; V gene: TRBV18; J gene: TRBJ2-5; clone size: few; D gene: NA